The 20 T cell receptor beta chains given below trace back to one sample, sequenced in a study of T-cell reconstitution after alpha-beta-depleted transplantation in children. Using unique molecular identifiers, the investigators prepared the TCRbeta library. Each CDR3 protein gets one entry after TCRdb re-called the PCR reads with MiXCR. The data show some 250,000 distinct CDR3 sequences, more than 10% seen once. Material: PBMCs from the stem cell graft donor, obtained from the stem cell graft. These receptor sequences come from a human donor who donated a stem cell graft to a child with acute lymphoblastic leukemia.

The V gene is TRBV20-1, the J gene TRBJ1-2, with D unresolved. The CDR3 is 12 amino acids. Looked up from germline, CDR1 is DFQATT and CDR2 is SNEGSKA (reference sequence). The germline V and J ends were trimmed by 5 bases and 8 bases, with 15 bases remaining between them. Written as DNA, the CDR3 is TGCAGTGCTCTGCCGGAGGGCGGCGGCTACACCTTC. Translation gives CSALPEGGGYTF.

This clonotype has a count of ten or more. CDR3 sequence: CASSNYRGNQPQHF. Written as DNA, the CDR3 is TGTGCCAGCAGTAACTACAGAGGGAATCAGCCCCAGCATTTT. This chain links TRBV6-5 with TRBJ1-5; no definite D call. This CDR3 contains 14 residues. V was pared by 5 bases and J by 4 bases, with 12 bases between. CDR1 and CDR2 from the germline V gene are MNHEY and SVGAGI.

This clonotype appeared many times. V is TRBV5-1 and J is TRBJ1-1; D remains unclear. This CDR3 contains 13 residues. CDR1 and CDR2 from the germline V gene are SGHRS and YFSETQ. V lost 1 base to trimming and J lost 1 base, with 5 bases between them. CDR3 sequence: CASSLRTNTEAFF. CDR3 in DNA: TGCGCCAGCAGCTTGAGGACGAACACTGAAGCTTTCTTT. Full variable domain (outside the CDR3, taken from reference TRBV5-1 and TRBJ1-1): KAGVTQTPRYLIKTRGQQVTLSCSPISGHRSVSWYQQTPGQGLQFLFEYFSETQRNKGNFPGRFSGRQFSNSRSEMNVSTLELGDSALYLCASSLRTNTEAFFGQGTRLTVV.

Worth noting for this clonotype: It may be a read error: a sequence one base away is much more abundant. The chain combines TRBV7-9 with TRBJ2-1; 8 nucleotides match TRBD2. Germline values: CDR1 SEHNR, CDR2 FQNEAQ (reference sequence). With 8 bases clipped from V and 13 bases from J, the junction kept 10 bases outside the gene matches. The CDR3 sequence is 12 residues long. CDR3 nucleotide sequence: TGTGCCAGCGAAGACAGCGGGAGTGACCAGTTCTTC. Translating it yields CASEDSGSDQFF.

This clonotype was counted at least ten times. The rearrangement joins TRBV7-9 to TRBJ2-1; D uncertain. Trimming took 0 bases from V and 1 from J, leaving 13 bases between them. Germline assignment: CDR1 SEHNR and CDR2 FQNEAQ (reference sequence). The CDR3 runs 17 residues. The CDR3 spells CASSLARVGFSYNEQFF. The DNA for the CDR3 is TGTGCCAGCAGCTTAGCTCGGGTGGGGTTTTCCTACAATGAGCAGTTCTTC.

This rearrangement joins TRBV19 to TRBJ1-6; no firm D call. Germline V CDR1 and CDR2: LNHDA, SQIVND (reference sequence). Trimming shortened V by 5 bases and J by 10 bases, and 21 bases separated the two germline ends. This CDR3 has 16 residues. The CDR3: CASSLRGPSPGSPLHF. Here the CDR3 DNA reads TGTGCCAGTAGTCTGCGTGGACCGTCCCCCGGCTCACCCCTCCACTTT. Filled out from reference TRBV19 and TRBJ1-6, the complete variable domain reads DGGITQSPKYLFRKEGQNVTLSCEQNLNHDAMYWYRQDPGQGLRLIYYSQIVNDFQKGDIAEGYSVSREKKESFPLTVTSAQKNPTAFYLCASSLRGPSPGSPLHFGNGTRLTVT.

This clonotype was recorded many times. V gene TRBV7-9 combines with J gene TRBJ1-5; D is unresolved. V lost 1 base and J lost 7, with 14 bases in between. CDR1 is SEHNR and CDR2 is FQNEAQ in the germline V gene (reference sequence). The CDR3 has 15 residues. The chain's CDR3 is CASSLGGGGDQPQHF. CDR3 bases: TGTGCCAGCAGCTTAGGCGGCGGCGGCGACCAGCCCCAGCATTTT.

This clonotype was observed many times. This sequence joins TRBV6-1 and TRBJ2-3; 8 nucleotides match TRBD1. V was clipped by 2 bases and J by 6 bases; unmatched bases: 4. CDR3 length equals 14 residues. Germline CDR1 is MNHNS and CDR2 is SASEGT. The CDR3 DNA follows: TGTGCCAGCAGTGAATCAGGGGGCCTTGATACGCAGTATTTT. Protein: CASSESGGLDTQYF.

This clonotype has a count of ten or more. The chain couples TRBV5-6 to TRBJ2-7; 9 bases line up with TRBD1. From germline, CDR1 is SGHDT and CDR2 YYEEEE. The CDR3 spans 14 residues. V was pared by 1 base and J by 5 bases, with 4 bases of the junction left unmatched. CDR3 nucleotides: TGTGCCAGCAGCTTGTATTACAGGGGGCACGAGCAGTACTTC. This gives the protein CASSLYYRGHEQYF.

The rearrangement uses TRBV7-7 and TRBJ1-1, with unresolved D. The CDR3 spans 14 residues. Germline CDR1 is SSHAT and CDR2 is FNYEAQ (reference sequence). Trimming removed 5 bases at V and 3 bases at J, with 13 bases between. The CDR3 bases are TGTGCCAGCAGCGTTAGTCCCGGGGACACTGAAGCTTTCTTT. This codes for CASSVSPGDTEAFF.

This clonotype was seen ten or more times. The chain employs TRBV9 and TRBJ1-1; unclear D gene. The CDR3 runs to 14 residues. Trimming removed 0 bases at V and 3 bases at J, with 9 bases between. CDR1 and CDR2 from the germline V gene are SGDLS and YYNGEE. CDR3 nucleotide sequence: TGTGCCAGCAGCGTAGGGGGTCGGGACACTGAAGCTTTCTTT. It codes for CASSVGGRDTEAFF. The whole variable domain, remainder taken from reference TRBV9 and TRBJ1-1, is DSGVTQTPKHLITATGQRVTLRCSPRSGDLSVYWYQQSLDQGLQFLIQYYNGEERAKGNILERFSAQQFPDLHSELNLSSLELGDSALYFCASSVGGRDTEAFFGQGTRLTVV.

V usage is TRBV5-6 and J usage is TRBJ2-3; D call uncertain. This CDR3 is built from 14 residues. Trimming removed 5 bases at V and 1 base at J, with 11 bases between. Germline V CDR1 and CDR2: SGHDT, YYEEEE. The CDR3: CASSPDTRTDTQYF. The CDR3, as DNA: TGTGCCAGCAGTCCTGACACCCGCACAGATACGCAGTATTTT.

This chain connects TRBV25-1 to TRBJ1-1; D is perhaps TRBD1 (5 bases). Germline V gene sequence: CDR1 MGHDK, CDR2 SYGVNS. The V end lost 6 bases, the J end lost 8 bases, and 28 bases lay between the germline ends. This CDR3 region has 17 residues. The CDR3 region is CASSGDLYRLGSWEAFF. The CDR3 bases are TGTGCCAGCAGCGGTGACCTTTACAGGTTAGGTTCTTGGGAAGCTTTCTTT.

In its sample, this clonotype was seen many times. The genes are TRBV27 and TRBJ2-1; D remains unclear. The germline V gene encodes CDR1 MNHEY and CDR2 SMNVEV (reference sequence). Trimming removed 2 bases at V and 12 bases at J, with 11 bases between. The CDR3 is 12 amino acids. The chain's CDR3 is CASSLKGALQFF. CDR3 nucleotide sequence: TGTGCCAGCAGTTTAAAAGGCGCCCTGCAGTTCTTC.

This clonotype was recorded at least ten times. The gene calls are TRBV9 and TRBJ1-3; TRBD1 is a possible D gene (5 bases). The V gene lost 4 bases and the J gene lost 0 bases, with 14 bases spanning the gap. Germline V lookup: CDR1 SGDLS, CDR2 YYNGEE. CDR3 size: 16 residues. Here the CDR3 DNA reads TGTGCCAGCAGCCTCCGGGGGTTGAGCTCTGGAAACACCATATATTTT. This encodes CASSLRGLSSGNTIYF.

This clonotype appeared many times. This rearrangement joins TRBV7-6 to TRBJ2-7; D might be TRBD2 (6 bases). The CDR3 runs 14 residues. Between the trimmed V and J ends, which lost 5 bases and 6 bases, there was a span of 17 bases. Germline V lookup: CDR1 SGHVS, CDR2 FNYEAQ. CDR3 sequence reads: CASSLGLASLEQYF. DNA for the CDR3: TGTGCCAGCAGCCTAGGGCTAGCGTCCCTCGAGCAGTACTTC.

In regard to this clonotype: A much larger clone lies one base from this, so it may be a read error. DNA for the CDR3: TGCAGTCCAAGAGGCCCCGGGGAGCTGTTTTTT. Protein product: CSPRGPGELFF. This chain joins TRBV20-1 and TRBJ2-2; D remains ambiguous. V was shortened by 8 bases and J by 6 bases, with 10 bases between the two germline ends. This CDR3 is 11 amino acids long. Germline CDR1 reads DFQATT; CDR2 reads SNEGSKA (reference sequence).

This clonotype has ten or more counts. The V call is TRBV6-5, the J call TRBJ2-6; D unclear. The CDR3 has 15 amino acids. CDR1 MNHEY and CDR2 SVGAGI come from the germline V gene. V was cut by 0 bases and J by 1 base, with 4 bases left in between. The CDR3: CASSYSGSGANVLTF. The CDR3 region has the DNA TGTGCCAGCAGTTACTCAGGGTCTGGGGCCAACGTCCTGACTTTC.

Notes on this clonotype: One junction end disagrees with the germline gene, perhaps due to a read error. The chain joins TRBV20-1 to TRBJ1-2, with unresolved D. Germline V CDR1 and CDR2: DFQATT, SNEGSKA (reference sequence). The CDR3 covers 19 residues. The CDR3, as DNA: TGCTGTGCTAGAGATTTGACCATGTTCGGAACGGCTTCTAACTATGGCTACACCTTC. It codes for CCARDLTMFGTASNYGYTF.

The V gene is TRBV7-3, the J gene TRBJ2-2, with D possibly TRBD2 on 6 matching bases. From germline, CDR1 is SGHTA and CDR2 FQGTGA. V lost 5 bases, J lost 5 bases, and 18 bases lay in between. This CDR3 contains 16 residues. The DNA of the CDR3 is TGTGCCAGCAGCACCTCCGGGACTCCCAGGACCGGGGAGCTGTTTTTT. It codes for CASSTSGTPRTGELFF. Complete variable domain (other parts from reference TRBV7-3 and TRBJ2-2): GAGVSQTPSNKVTEKGKYVELRCDPISGHTALYWYRQSLGQGPEFLIYFQGTGAADDSGLPNDRFFAVRPEGSVSTLKIQRTERGDSAVYLCASSTSGTPRTGELFFGEGSRLTVL.